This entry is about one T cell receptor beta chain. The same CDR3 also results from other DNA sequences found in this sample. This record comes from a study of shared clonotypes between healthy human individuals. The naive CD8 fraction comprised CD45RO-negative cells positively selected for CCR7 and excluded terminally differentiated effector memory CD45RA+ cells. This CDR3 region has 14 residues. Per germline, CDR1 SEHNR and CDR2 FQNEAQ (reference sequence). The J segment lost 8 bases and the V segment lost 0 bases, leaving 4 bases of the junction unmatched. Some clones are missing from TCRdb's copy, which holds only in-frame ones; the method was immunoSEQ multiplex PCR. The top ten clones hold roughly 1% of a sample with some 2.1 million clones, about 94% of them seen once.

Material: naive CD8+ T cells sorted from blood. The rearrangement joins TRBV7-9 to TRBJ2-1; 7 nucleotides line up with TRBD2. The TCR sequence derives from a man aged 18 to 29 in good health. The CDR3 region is CASSLAGGPDEQFF. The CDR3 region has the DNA TGTGCCAGCAGCTTAGCGGGAGGGCCGGATGAGCAGTTCTTC. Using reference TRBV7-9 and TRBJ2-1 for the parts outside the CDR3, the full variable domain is DTGVSQNPRHKITKRGQNVTFRCDPISEHNRLYWYRQTLGQGPEFLTYFQNEAQLEKSRLLSDRFSAERPKGSFSTLEIQRTEQGDSAMYLCASSLAGGPDEQFFGPGTRLTVL.